The 8 T cell receptor beta chains in this list originate from one sample, sequenced in a study of cytomegalovirus exposure and HLA in healthy donors. PCR amplification relied on 60 Vbeta primers (plus 13 Jbeta primers). Sequencing used immunoSEQ multiplex PCR; TCRdb keeps in-frame clones, though not all of them. This repertoire shows some 60,000 clones, roughly 83% found once; its top ten account for roughly 1.6%. The sequenced sample consisted of PBMCs. Every receptor here comes from a human donor in good health.

This chain uses TRBV11-2 with TRBJ2-5; 7 nucleotides line up with TRBD2. V lost 8 bases and J lost 5; bases outside the gene matches: 14. The CDR3 has 15 amino acids. Germline V gene lookup returns CDR1 SGHAT and CDR2 FQNNGV. DNA of the CDR3: TGTGCCAGCGGGCCCGGGGGGTCTGGCGCGGAGACCCAGTACTTC. Translated, it gives CASGPGGSGAETQYF.

V is TRBV14 and J is TRBJ2-2, with 7 nucleotides matching TRBD1. With V trimmed by 3 bases and J by 5 bases, 12 bases remained unmatched. From germline, CDR1 is SGHDN and CDR2 FVKESK. The CDR3 runs to 17 residues. The chain's CDR3 is CASSQTDRVGRTGELFF. As DNA, the CDR3 is TGTGCCAGCAGCCAGACAGACAGGGTCGGTAGAACCGGGGAGCTGTTTTTT.

V usage is TRBV4-3 and J usage is TRBJ2-3, with 10 bases aligning to TRBD2. Germline values: CDR1 LGHNA, CDR2 YSLEER. V shed 0 bases and J 6 bases; nucleotides not matched to a gene: 3. The CDR3 covers 15 residues. CDR3 in amino acids: CASSQETAGGDTQYF. CDR3 nucleotides: TGCGCCAGCAGCCAAGAAACAGCGGGGGGGGATACGCAGTATTTT.

The V gene is TRBV7-2, the J gene TRBJ2-5, with 9 bases that match TRBD2. CDR1 is SGHTA, CDR2 FQGNSA, per germline. The CDR3 is made up of 15 amino acids. The junction had 5 bases not matched to a gene; V was cut back by 1 base and J by 5 bases. The CDR3 DNA sequence: TGTGCCAGCAGCTTAGGTGCGGGAGGGCTGGAGACCCAGTACTTC. This sequence encodes CASSLGAGGLETQYF.

This clone was counted once. The chain carries TRBV19 and TRBJ1-3, with 8 bases aligning to TRBD1. CDR1 and CDR2 (germline): LNHDA, SQIVND (reference sequence). The CDR3 sequence is 16 residues long. V was pared by 6 bases and J by 1 base, with 8 bases of the junction left unmatched. The CDR3 DNA follows: TGTGCCAGTAGATTGACAGGGGACGGGTCTGGAAACACCATATATTTT. Translating it yields CASRLTGDGSGNTIYF.

The V and J genes are TRBV2 and TRBJ1-3; D is unclear. Germline-derived CDR1 and CDR2 are SNHLY and FYNNEI. This CDR3 spans 12 amino acids. V lost 6 bases and J 4 bases, leaving 7 bases between the germline ends. The DNA for the CDR3 is TGTGCCAGCAGGTCGGGGGGAAACACCATATATTTT. Its translation: CASRSGGNTIYF. Complete variable domain (other parts from reference TRBV2 and TRBJ1-3): EPEVTQTPSHQVTQMGQEVILRCVPISNHLYFYWYRQILGQKVEFLVSFYNNEISEKSEIFDDQFSVERPDGSNFTLKIRSTKLEDSAMYFCASRSGGNTIYFGEGSWLTVV.

V usage is TRBV7-2 and J usage is TRBJ1-2, with 8 bases that match TRBD1. Germline V gene sequence: CDR1 SGHTA, CDR2 FQGNSA. The V and J ends lost 5 bases and 8 bases, in that order; junction bases with no gene match: 7. This CDR3 has 13 amino acids. CDR3 sequence: CASSGQGAGGYTF. The CDR3 region has the DNA TGTGCCAGCAGCGGCCAGGGGGCAGGCGGCTACACCTTC.

This clone was counted between two and nine times. CDR3 in amino acids: CASSYSPMNTEAFF. The CDR3 nucleotides are TGTGCCAGCAGTTACTCCCCCATGAACACTGAAGCTTTCTTT. This rearrangement joins TRBV6-5 to TRBJ1-1, with D unresolved. Germline V gene data show CDR1 as MNHEY and CDR2 as SVGAGI. Trimming took off 0 bases at V and 0 bases at J, with 5 bases between the two ends. The CDR3 has 14 residues.